This TCR beta chain derives from a study of cytomegalovirus exposure and HLA in healthy donors. Germline V lookup: CDR1 MNHEY, CDR2 SVGAGI. Trimming took 7 bases from V and 2 from J; bases not matched to a gene: 8. The CDR3 is made up of 15 amino acids. It was with 60 Vbeta and 13 Jbeta primers that the PCR ran. TCRdb's table, derived via immunoSEQ multiplex PCR, lists solely in-frame clones and lacks some. The sample includes around 150,000 clones, about 75% of them seen just once. This clone was seen only a few times. The material sequenced was PBMCs. V gene TRBV6-5 combines with J gene TRBJ2-7, with 10 bases lining up with TRBD2. The receptor was isolated from a male donor in good health and CMV-seropositive. The CDR3 DNA follows: TGTGCCAGCACCCCAACTAGCGGGGCTACCTACGAGCAGTACTTC. Translated, it gives CASTPTSGATYEQYF.